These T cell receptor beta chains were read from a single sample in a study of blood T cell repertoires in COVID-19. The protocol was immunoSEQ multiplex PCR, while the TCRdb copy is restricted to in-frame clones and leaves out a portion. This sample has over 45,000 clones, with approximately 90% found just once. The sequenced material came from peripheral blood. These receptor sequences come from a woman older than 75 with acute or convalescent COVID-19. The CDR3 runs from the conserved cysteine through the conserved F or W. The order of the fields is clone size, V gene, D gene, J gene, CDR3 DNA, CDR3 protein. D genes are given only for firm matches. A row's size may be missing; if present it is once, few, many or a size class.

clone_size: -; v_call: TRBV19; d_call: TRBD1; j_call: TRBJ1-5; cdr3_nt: TGTGCCAGTAGTAGCGGACAGGGAGAACAGCCCCAGCATTTT; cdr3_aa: CASSSGQGEQPQHF
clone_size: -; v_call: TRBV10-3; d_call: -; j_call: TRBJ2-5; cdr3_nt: TGTGCCATCAGTGAGGTGCGCGGGGGACAGGACCAGTACTTC; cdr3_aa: CAISEVRGGQDQYF
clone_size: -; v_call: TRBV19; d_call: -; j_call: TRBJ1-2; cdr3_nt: TGTGCCAGTAGTTTTCGAGAGGGAGCAAACTATGGCTACACCTTC; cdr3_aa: CASSFREGANYGYTF
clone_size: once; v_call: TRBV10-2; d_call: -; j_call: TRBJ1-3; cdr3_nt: TGCGCCAGCAGCCCCGGGATAATCTCTGGAAACACCATATATTTT; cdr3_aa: CASSPGIISGNTIYF
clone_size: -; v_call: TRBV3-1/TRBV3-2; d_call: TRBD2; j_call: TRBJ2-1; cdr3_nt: TGTGCCAGCAGCCAAGATCTGAGCGGGGGGGAGCAGTTCTTC; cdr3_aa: CASSQDLSGGEQFF
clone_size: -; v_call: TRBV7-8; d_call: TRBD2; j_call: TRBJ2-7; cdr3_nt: TGTGCCAGGACCCTTTTCGGGGGACTAGCGGGGGACCCGCAAACCTACGAGCAGTACTTC; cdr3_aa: CARTLFGGLAGDPQTYEQYF
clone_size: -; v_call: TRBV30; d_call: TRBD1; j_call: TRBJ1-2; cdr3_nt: TGTGCCTGGAGGGGGGACAGGCGAGGCTACACCTTC; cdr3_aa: CAWRGDRRGYTF
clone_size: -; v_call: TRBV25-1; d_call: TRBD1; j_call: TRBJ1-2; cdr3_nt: TGTGCCAGCAGTGACCCCTCATCGGGACAGGGTGGCTATGGCTACACCTTC; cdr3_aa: CASSDPSSGQGGYGYTF
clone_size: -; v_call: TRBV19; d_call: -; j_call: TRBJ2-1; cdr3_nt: -; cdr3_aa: CASSSGQVSYNEQFF
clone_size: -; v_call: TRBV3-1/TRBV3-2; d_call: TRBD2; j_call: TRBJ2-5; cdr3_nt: TGTGCCAGCAGCCAAGATGGCGGGGGGGCTCGTAAGACCCAGTACTTC; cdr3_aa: CASSQDGGGARKTQYF
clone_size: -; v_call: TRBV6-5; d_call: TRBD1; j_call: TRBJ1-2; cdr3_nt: TGTGCCAGCAGTTACCAGGGACAGGGTAGAAGCGGCTACACCTTC; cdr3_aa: CASSYQGQGRSGYTF
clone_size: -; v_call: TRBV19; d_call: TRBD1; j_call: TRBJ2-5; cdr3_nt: TGTGCCAGTAACGGAGGTCGGCGACAGGGGGTTGTGGAGACCCAGTACTTC; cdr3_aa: CASNGGRRQGVVETQYF
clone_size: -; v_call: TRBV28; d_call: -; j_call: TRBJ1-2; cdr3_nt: TGTGCCAGCAGTCCGGGAACCGGGACAACCAACTATGGCTACACCTTC; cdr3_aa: CASSPGTGTTNYGYTF
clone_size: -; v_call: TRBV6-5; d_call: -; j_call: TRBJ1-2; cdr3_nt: TGTGCCAGCAGTCTGGCCAGGGAAGACTATGGCTACACCTTC; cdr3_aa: CASSLAREDYGYTF
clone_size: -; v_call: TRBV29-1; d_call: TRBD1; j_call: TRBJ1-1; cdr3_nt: TGCAGCGTTTGGACAGGGGGGAACACTGAAGCTTTCTTT; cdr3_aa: CSVWTGGNTEAFF
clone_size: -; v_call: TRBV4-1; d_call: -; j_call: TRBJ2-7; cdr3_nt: TGCGCCAGCAGCCTTGATCTTAGGGGCGGATACGAGCAGTACTTC; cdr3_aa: CASSLDLRGGYEQYF